The 10 T cell receptor beta chains listed next were all sequenced from one sample in a study of cytomegalovirus exposure and HLA in healthy donors. This PCR relied on a set of 60 Vbeta primers and 13 Jbeta primers. TCRdb's copy holds only in-frame clones and misses some; the assay was immunoSEQ multiplex PCR. The data hold approximately 200,000 clones, with 84% observed a single time. Sequences were obtained from PBMCs. Receptors were obtained from a boy aged 5-17 years in good health and CMV-seronegative.

The chain carries TRBV15 and TRBJ1-4; 7 nucleotides match TRBD1. The CDR3 sequence is 15 residues long. Trimming cost V 3 bases and J 4 bases; bases outside gene matches: 5. Germline CDR1 is LNHNV and CDR2 is YYDKDF (reference sequence). The CDR3 region has the DNA TGTGCCACCAGCAGGTCGGGACAGAATAATGAAAAACTGTTTTTT. It translates to CATSRSGQNNEKLFF.

The J gene is TRBJ1-2, the V gene TRBV5-1; the match to TRBD1 covers 8 bases. Per germline, CDR1 SGHRS and CDR2 YFSETQ. Germline trimming cut 2 bases from V and 7 bases from J; bases unmatched to any gene: 7. The CDR3 has 14 amino acids. CDR3 in amino acids: CASSFSQGASGYTF. CDR3 nucleotide sequence: TGCGCCAGCAGCTTCTCCCAGGGGGCCTCTGGCTACACCTTC.

The chain couples TRBV14 to TRBJ1-2; weak D call: TRBD1 (5 bases). The germline V and J ends were trimmed by 1 base and 3 bases, with 9 bases remaining between them. CDR3 size: 14 residues. CDR1 is SGHDN and CDR2 is FVKESK in the germline V gene. CDR3 in DNA: TGTGCCAGCAGCCAAGTTGGCAGGGACTATGGCTACACCTTC. It specifies CASSQVGRDYGYTF.

The chain employs TRBV2 and TRBJ2-7, with D perhaps matching TRBD2 (6 bases). From germline, CDR1 is SNHLY and CDR2 FYNNEI. The CDR3 consists of 14 residues. The ends were cut back, 0 bases at V and 4 bases at J, with 10 bases in the middle. The CDR3 spells CASSEAGGLYEQYF. The CDR3 DNA is TGTGCCAGCAGTGAAGCGGGGGGATTATACGAGCAGTACTTC.

The J gene is TRBJ1-2, the V gene TRBV10-3, with 8 bases that match TRBD1. Trimming cost V 5 bases and J 3 bases; bases outside gene matches: 5. CDR1 and CDR2 (germline): ENHRY, SYGVKD. The CDR3 has 14 amino acids. As DNA, the CDR3 is TGTGCCATCAGTTCGGGACAGGTAGACTATGGCTACACCTTC. Encoded protein: CAISSGQVDYGYTF.

Comments on this clone: Distinct nucleotide sequences in the sample also encode this CDR3. The V call is TRBV5-4, the J call TRBJ2-7, with D perhaps matching TRBD2 (6 bases). Deletions cut 0 bases from V and 2 bases from J, with 9 bases between. This CDR3 region has 14 residues. Germline V CDR1 and CDR2: SGHNT, YYREEE (reference sequence). CDR3 in amino acids: CASSLVGGAYEQYF. CDR3 coding DNA: TGTGCCAGCAGCTTGGTTGGCGGGGCCTACGAGCAGTACTTC.

The gene calls are TRBV5-1 and TRBJ2-2, with D maybe TRBD1 (7 bases). The CDR3 contains 17 residues. Germline V lookup: CDR1 SGHRS, CDR2 YFSETQ. V was pared by 4 bases and J by 6 bases, with 22 bases between. CDR3 region: CASSGWRQGLTSGELFF. In DNA form, the CDR3 reads TGCGCCAGCAGCGGGTGGCGACAGGGACTCACCTCCGGGGAGCTGTTTTTT.

This chain joins TRBV29-1 and TRBJ1-6, with a weak D call TRBD1 (5 bases). The CDR3 totals 15 residues. Germline V CDR1 and CDR2: SQVTM, ANQGSEA. The CDR3 sequence is CNYFGGDLYNSPLHF. The CDR3 nucleotides read TGCAACTACTTTGGAGGGGACCTCTATAATTCACCCCTCCACTTT.

Of note for this clone: Other nucleotide sequences in the sample specify the same CDR3. The rearrangement joins TRBV30 to TRBJ1-2; D might be TRBD1 (6 bases). The CDR3 is 12 residues long. Germline V lookup: CDR1 GTSNPN, CDR2 SVGIG (reference sequence). V lost 0 bases to trimming and J lost 8 bases, with 10 bases between them. DNA for the CDR3: TGTGCCTGGAGTGTGGGGGCGGAAGGCTACACCTTC. Protein: CAWSVGAEGYTF.

The chain couples TRBV5-5 to TRBJ2-7; 8 bases align to TRBD2. With V trimmed by 8 bases and J by 5 bases, 21 bases remained unmatched. Germline CDR1 reads SGHKS; CDR2 reads YYEKEE (reference sequence). The CDR3 runs 17 residues. CDR3 sequence: CASRPRPVERESDEQYF. Written as DNA, the CDR3 is TGTGCCAGTAGGCCTAGGCCTGTCGAGCGGGAGTCGGACGAGCAGTACTTC.